The 13 T cell receptor beta chains presented below share a single source sample, sequenced in a study of control samples from healthy donors and cancer patients. The method was immunoSEQ multiplex PCR; TCRdb's version includes in-frame clones alone and lacks a portion of them. The data show roughly 120,000 clones, more than 85% seen once. Specimen: blood. These receptors were obtained from a woman in her late teens or twenties in good health.

This chain joins TRBV7-6 and TRBJ2-2, with D uncertain. Trimming took off 2 bases at V and 7 bases at J, with 11 bases between the two ends. CDR3 length: 14 residues. Germline V gene lookup returns CDR1 SGHVS and CDR2 FNYEAQ. CDR3 sequence reads: CASSLNEFLGELFF. Written as DNA, the CDR3 is TGTGCCAGCAGCTTAAATGAGTTTCTCGGGGAGCTGTTTTTT. Full variable domain (outside the CDR3, taken from reference TRBV7-6 and TRBJ2-2): GAGVSQSPRYKVTKRGQDVALRCDPISGHVSLYWYRQALGQGPEFLTYFNYEAQQDKSGLPNDRFSAERPEGSISTLTIQRTEQRDSAMYRCASSLNEFLGELFFGEGSRLTVL.

The rearrangement links TRBV29-1 to TRBJ2-7; 8 bases match TRBD1. Trimming at V came to 7 bases and at J to 2 bases, leaving 13 bases not matched to a gene. Germline V gene sequence: CDR1 SQVTM, CDR2 ANQGSEA. This CDR3 has 15 residues. CDR3 nucleotide sequence: TGCAGCGCCACTTCCGGGACAGGTAGTACCTACGAGCAGTACTTC. Encoded protein: CSATSGTGSTYEQYF.

The gene calls are TRBV4-3 and TRBJ1-2, with 8 bases aligning to TRBD1. This CDR3 is 16 amino acids long. Germline V CDR1 and CDR2: LGHNA, YSLEER. Germline trimming cut 3 bases from V and 8 bases from J; bases unmatched to any gene: 14. The DNA for the CDR3 is TGCGCCAGCAGCCAGACCAGCAAAACCGGACAGGGCGGCTACACCTTC. This encodes CASSQTSKTGQGGYTF.

The chain combines TRBV6-6 with TRBJ2-7; D is perhaps TRBD2 (6 bases). The germline V and J ends were trimmed by 8 bases and 2 bases, with 10 bases remaining between them. Germline CDR1 MNHNY, CDR2 SVGAGI (reference sequence). The CDR3 totals 12 residues. CDR3 region: CASGTSPYEQYF. In nucleotides, the CDR3 is TGTGCCAGCGGCACTAGCCCCTACGAGCAGTACTTC.

The chain links TRBV10-3 to TRBJ2-3; possible D gene TRBD2, 6 bases. This CDR3 contains 15 residues. Germline V gene lookup returns CDR1 ENHRY and CDR2 SYGVKD. V was cut by 2 bases and J by 3 bases, with 12 bases left in between. The CDR3 sequence is CAISEPGVFTDTQYF. CDR3 in DNA: TGTGCCATCAGTGAGCCGGGGGTTTTTACAGATACGCAGTATTTT.

The gene calls are TRBV28 and TRBJ1-1; TRBD1 matches 8 bases. V was pared by 4 bases and J by 2 bases, with 9 bases of the junction left unmatched. This CDR3 spans 16 amino acids. Germline V gene lookup returns CDR1 MDHEN and CDR2 SYDVKM. The CDR3 spells CASSSLQGARNTEAFF. For the CDR3, the DNA is TGTGCCAGCAGTTCCCTTCAGGGGGCTCGTAACACTGAAGCTTTCTTT.

Here the CDR3 reads CAWSVRDRGLPNEQFF. CDR3 nucleotide sequence: TGTGCCTGGAGTGTACGGGACAGGGGGCTCCCTAATGAGCAGTTCTTC. This chain connects TRBV30 to TRBJ2-1; 12 nucleotides line up with TRBD1. Losses at the gene ends were 0 bases for V and 7 bases for J; bases not matched to a gene: 7. Germline CDR1 GTSNPN, CDR2 SVGIG (reference sequence). The CDR3 sequence is 16 residues long.

This chain links TRBV5-1 with TRBJ2-3; unclear D gene. The CDR3 length is 15 residues. Germline CDR1 reads SGHRS; CDR2 reads YFSETQ. With 3 bases removed from V and 3 bases from J, the gap between germline ends came to 14 bases. CDR3 region: CASSSTPSRTDTQYF. In DNA, the CDR3 is TGCGCCAGCAGCTCAACACCCTCTAGGACAGATACGCAGTATTTT.

The chain employs TRBV7-9 and TRBJ2-4; 9 bases are shared with TRBD1. Germline V gene lookup returns CDR1 SEHNR and CDR2 FQNEAQ (reference sequence). J gave up 9 bases and V 5 bases, and 5 bases lay outside the gene matches. The CDR3 has 13 residues. The CDR3 DNA reads as TGTGCCAGCAGCGCCGGACAGGGGTTCATTCAGTACTTC. It yields the protein CASSAGQGFIQYF.

This clone is a singleton in its sample. The J gene is TRBJ1-4, the V gene TRBV7-2; D gene ambiguous. Trimming cost V 5 bases and J 1 base, with 8 bases left between them. Germline values: CDR1 SGHTA, CDR2 FQGNSA. The CDR3 is 14 residues long. DNA of the CDR3: TGTGCCAGCAGCCCACGACAAACTAATGAAAAACTGTTTTTT. As protein: CASSPRQTNEKLFF. Looking up the rest from reference TRBV7-2 and TRBJ1-4 gives the full variable domain: GAGVSQSPSNKVTEKGKDVELRCDPISGHTALYWYRQSLGQGLEFLIYFQGNSAPDKSGLPSDRFSAERTGGSVSTLTIQRTQQEDSAVYLCASSPRQTNEKLFFGSGTQLSVL.

This chain connects TRBV9 to TRBJ1-1; D gene unclear. Trimming took 4 bases from V and 3 from J, leaving 22 bases between them. The CDR3 spans 17 residues. Germline V gene data show CDR1 as SGDLS and CDR2 as YYNGEE. The CDR3 coding sequence is TGTGCCAGCAGCCCACACCGTTTTGGCCCCGGGGACACTGAAGCTTTCTTT. This sequence encodes CASSPHRFGPGDTEAFF.

The chain uses TRBV7-2 and TRBJ2-2, with 8 bases fitting TRBD1. Trimming removed 4 bases from V and 8 bases from J; junction bases left unmatched: 3. This CDR3 comprises 13 residues. Germline V lookup: CDR1 SGHTA, CDR2 FQGNSA. The CDR3 sequence is CASSSRQGGELFF. CDR3 in DNA: TGTGCCAGCAGCTCCCGACAGGGGGGGGAGCTGTTTTTT.

The rearrangement joins TRBV14 to TRBJ1-1; D unresolved. The CDR3 has 15 residues. V was shortened by 2 bases and J by 0 bases, with 10 bases between the two germline ends. Per the germline V gene, CDR1 is SGHDN and CDR2 is FVKESK. The CDR3 nucleotides read TGTGCCAGCAGCCAATTGGGAATGTTGAACACTGAAGCTTTCTTT. It specifies CASSQLGMLNTEAFF.